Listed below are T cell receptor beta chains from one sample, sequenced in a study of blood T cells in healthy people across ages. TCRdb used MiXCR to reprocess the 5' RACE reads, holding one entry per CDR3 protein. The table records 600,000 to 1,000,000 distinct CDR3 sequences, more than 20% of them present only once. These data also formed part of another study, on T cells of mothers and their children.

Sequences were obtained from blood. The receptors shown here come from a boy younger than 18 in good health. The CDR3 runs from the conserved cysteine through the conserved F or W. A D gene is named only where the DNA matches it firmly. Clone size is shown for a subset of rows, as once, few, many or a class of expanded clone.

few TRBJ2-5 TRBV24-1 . TGTGCCACCAGTGATAGAGTACGGGGGGAGACCCAGTACTTC CATSDRVRGETQYF
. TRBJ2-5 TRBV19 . TGTGCCAGTAGTCCTCAGGGGAAACAAGAGACCCAGTACTTC CASSPQGKQETQYF
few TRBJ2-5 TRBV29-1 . TGCAGCGTTGATCGGCAGAACGAAGAGACCCAGTACTTC CSVDRQNEETQYF
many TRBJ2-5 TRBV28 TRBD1 TGTGCCAGCTTGACGTTTCTCCGGGACAGGGGGGAAGAGACCCAGTACTTC CASLTFLRDRGEETQYF
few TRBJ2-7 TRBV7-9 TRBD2 TGTGCCAGCAGCTTAGATCTAGCGGAACCCCACGAGCAGTACTTC CASSLDLAEPHEQYF
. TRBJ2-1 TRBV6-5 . TGTGCCAGCAGTCGAAACCGGGAGCAGTTCTTC CASSRNREQFF
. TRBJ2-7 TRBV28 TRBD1 TGTGCCAGCAGTTTATCCTCCCCCGGACAGGGTCGACACGAGCAGTACTTC CASSLSSPGQGRHEQYF
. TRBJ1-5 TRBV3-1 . TGTGCCAGCAGCCAAGATCTGACCAATCAGCCCCAGCATTTT CASSQDLTNQPQHF
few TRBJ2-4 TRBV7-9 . TGTGCCAGCAGCTCGGGGCGGACTAAGGGGAAAAACATTCAGTACTTC CASSSGRTKGKNIQYF
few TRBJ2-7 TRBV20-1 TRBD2 TGCAGTTATCGGACTAGCGGTCCCTACGAGCAGTACTTC CSYRTSGPYEQYF
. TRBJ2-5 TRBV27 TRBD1 TGTGCCAGCAGTCCAAGACAGGGGGAATCGGAGACCCAGTACTTC CASSPRQGESETQYF
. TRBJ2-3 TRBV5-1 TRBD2 TGCGCCAGCAGCACCGGGACTAGCGCAGGCACAGATACGCAGTATTTT CASSTGTSAGTDTQYF
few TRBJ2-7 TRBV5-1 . TGCGCCAGCAGCCCTGGACGGTATCTTGCCTACGAGCAGTACTTC CASSPGRYLAYEQYF
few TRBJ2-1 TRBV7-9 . TGTGCCAGCAGCTTAGTAGGGACAATCGATGAGCAGTTCTTC CASSLVGTIDEQFF
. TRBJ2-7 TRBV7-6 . TGTGCCAGCAGCTCGCTAGGACTCGAGCAGTACTTC CASSSLGLEQYF
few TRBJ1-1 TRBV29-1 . TGCAGCGTTGAGGGGGGACAGAACACTGAAGCTTTCTTT CSVEGGQNTEAFF
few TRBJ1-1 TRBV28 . TGTGCCAGCACTGTGCGGGCCGAAGCTTTCTTT CASTVRAEAFF
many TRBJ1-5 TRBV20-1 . TGCAGTGCTAGAGATAATCCAGGTAGCAATCAGCCCCAGCATTTT CSARDNPGSNQPQHF
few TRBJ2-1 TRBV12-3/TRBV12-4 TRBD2 TGTGCCAGCAGTCCCCACAGCGGGAGGGCCCGAGAGCAGTTCTTC CASSPHSGRAREQFF
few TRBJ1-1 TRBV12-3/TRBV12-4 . TGTGCCAGCACCTTAACGACAGACCTGAACACTGAAGCTTTCTTT CASTLTTDLNTEAFF
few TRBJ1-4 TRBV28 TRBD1 TGTGCCAGCAGTCGAGGGACAGCCACGTATGCAACTAATGAAAAACTGTTTTTT CASSRGTATYATNEKLFF
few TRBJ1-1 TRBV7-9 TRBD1 TGTGCCAGCAGCTTCGGACAGGGCCTAAACACTGAAGCTTTCTTT CASSFGQGLNTEAFF
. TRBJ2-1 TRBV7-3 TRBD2 TGTGCCAGCAGCTTAAATCCTAGCGGTTACAATGAGCAGTTCTTC CASSLNPSGYNEQFF
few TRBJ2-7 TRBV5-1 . TGCGCCAGCAGCTTGGAGTCAGGGGCTCCGGGAGAGCAGTACTTC CASSLESGAPGEQYF
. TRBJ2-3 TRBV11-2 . TGTGCCAGCAGACGTATTGTGACTATCCAAACGAGGAGCACAGATACGCAGTATTTT CASRRIVTIQTRSTDTQYF
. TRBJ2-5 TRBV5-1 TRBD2 TGCGCCAGCAGCTTGTTTCGCGGGAGTCCGGAGACCCAGTACTTC CASSLFRGSPETQYF
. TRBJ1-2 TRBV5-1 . TGCGCCAGCAGCTACAGGGTTGACTATGGCTACACCTTC CASSYRVDYGYTF
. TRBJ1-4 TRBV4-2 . TGTGCCAGCAGCCAACTAGCGGGAAATGAAAAACTGTTTTTT CASSQLAGNEKLFF
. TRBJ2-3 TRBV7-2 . TGTGCCAGCAGCTTAAGGGGGGGAGGTCTGGGCCACACAGATACGCAGTATTTT CASSLRGGGLGHTDTQYF
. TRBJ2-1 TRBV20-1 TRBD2 TGCAGTGCTAGAGGGGAAAATAGCGGGAGCGGAGGTGAGCAGTTCTTC CSARGENSGSGGEQFF
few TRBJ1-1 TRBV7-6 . TGTGCCAGCAGCTTATTGAGGGAGGCTGAAGCTTTCTTT CASSLLREAEAFF
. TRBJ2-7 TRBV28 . TGTGCCAGCAGTTTTGGGGTTCGCGAGCAGTACTTC CASSFGVREQYF
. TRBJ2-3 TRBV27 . TGTGCCAGCAGCACCCGAGGGGCGGCAGATACGCAGTATTTT CASSTRGAADTQYF
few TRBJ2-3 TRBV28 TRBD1 TGTGCCAGCAGTCTACCGGGACAGGGGAAGTATTTT CASSLPGQGKYF
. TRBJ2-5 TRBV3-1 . TGTGCCAGCAGCCGCAGGTCCGGCCTAGAGACCCAGTACTTC CASSRRSGLETQYF
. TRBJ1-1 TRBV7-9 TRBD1 TGTGCCAGCAGCCCGCGGACAGGGCGCAATGTTGAAGCTTTCTTT CASSPRTGRNVEAFF
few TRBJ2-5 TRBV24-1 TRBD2 TGTGCCACCAGTGAAACCGGAACTAGCGGGGGCTACCAAGAGACCCAGTACTTC CATSETGTSGGYQETQYF
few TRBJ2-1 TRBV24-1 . TGTGCCACCAGTGGGGAGTCCGGGGAGCAGTTCTTC CATSGESGEQFF
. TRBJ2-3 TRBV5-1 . TGCGCCAGCAGCTTGTACTACCGACGTCCAGATACGCAGTATTTT CASSLYYRRPDTQYF
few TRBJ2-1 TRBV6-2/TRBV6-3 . TGTGCCAGCAGCCGACCTGTCTATGAGCAGTTCTTC CASSRPVYEQFF
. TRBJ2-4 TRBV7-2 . TGTGCCAGCAGCCCAACTACAACATTAGCCAAAAACATTCAGTACTTC CASSPTTTLAKNIQYF
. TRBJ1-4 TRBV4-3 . TGCGCCAGCAGCCAAGACAAAGTAACAGATCTGTTTTTT CASSQDKVTDLFF
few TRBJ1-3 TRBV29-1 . TGCAGCGCACAGACAGGCCCCTCTGGAAACACCATATATTTT CSAQTGPSGNTIYF
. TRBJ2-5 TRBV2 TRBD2 TGTGCCAGCAGTGAAAGAAGCGGGGGGCCAGAGACCCAGTACTTC CASSERSGGPETQYF
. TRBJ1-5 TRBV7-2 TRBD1 TGTGCCAGCAGCTTTGAAGGCAGGGGGTTAAGACAGCCCCAGCATTTT CASSFEGRGLRQPQHF
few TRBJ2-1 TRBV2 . TGTGCCAGCGGAGGACCTTATGAGCAGTTCTTC CASGGPYEQFF
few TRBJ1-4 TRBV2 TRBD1 TGTGCCAGCATCGCGGTAGGGACAGTTAACGGAAAGGAAAAACTGTTTTTT CASIAVGTVNGKEKLFF
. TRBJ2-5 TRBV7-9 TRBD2 TGTGCCAGCAGCTTAGGCCCTAGCGGTAACCAAGAGACCCAGTACTTC CASSLGPSGNQETQYF
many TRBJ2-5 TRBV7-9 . TGTGCCAGCAGCTTAGTGTTACGGGGTTTGGAGACCCAGTACTTC CASSLVLRGLETQYF
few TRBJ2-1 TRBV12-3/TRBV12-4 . TGTGCCAGCAGTAGCCCCATCCACAATGAGCAGTTCTTC CASSSPIHNEQFF
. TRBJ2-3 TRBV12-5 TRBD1 TGCGCTAGTGGCACGTGGCCCGGGACAGGGGGCACAGATACGCAGTATTTT CASGTWPGTGGTDTQYF
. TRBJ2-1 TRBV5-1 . TGCGCCAGCAGCTCCTCCGGGTACAATGGGCAGTTCTTC CASSSSGYNGQFF
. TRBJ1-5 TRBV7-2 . TGTGCCAGCAGCTTTGCTGGACAGCTAAATCAGCCCCAGCATTTT CASSFAGQLNQPQHF